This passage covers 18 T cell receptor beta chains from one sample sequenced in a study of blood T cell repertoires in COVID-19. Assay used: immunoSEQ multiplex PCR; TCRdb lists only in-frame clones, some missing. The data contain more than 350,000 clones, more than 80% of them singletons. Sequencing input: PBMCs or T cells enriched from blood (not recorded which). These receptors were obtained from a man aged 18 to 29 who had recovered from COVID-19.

As DNA, the CDR3 is TGTGCCAGCAGCTTGGTACAGGGGGCTGGCACTGAAGCTTTCTTT. Protein: CASSLVQGAGTEAFF. The chain links TRBV5-4 to TRBJ1-1; TRBD1 matches at 9 bases. The CDR3 contains 15 residues. With 0 bases clipped from V and 4 bases from J, the junction kept 4 bases outside the gene matches. Germline V gene lookup returns CDR1 SGHNT and CDR2 YYREEE (reference sequence). The full variable domain, its missing parts supplied by reference TRBV5-4 and TRBJ1-1, is ETGVTQSPTHLIKTRGQQVTLRCSSQSGHNTVSWYQQALGQGPQFIFQYYREEENGRGNFPPRFSGLQFPNYSSELNVNALELDDSALYLCASSLVQGAGTEAFFGQGTRLTVV.

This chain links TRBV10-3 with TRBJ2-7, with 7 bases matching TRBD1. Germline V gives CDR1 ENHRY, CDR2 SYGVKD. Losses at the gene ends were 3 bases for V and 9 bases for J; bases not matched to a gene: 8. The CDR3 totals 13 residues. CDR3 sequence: CAISDLTGMGQYF. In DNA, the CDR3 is TGTGCCATCAGTGACCTGACAGGGATGGGGCAGTACTTC.

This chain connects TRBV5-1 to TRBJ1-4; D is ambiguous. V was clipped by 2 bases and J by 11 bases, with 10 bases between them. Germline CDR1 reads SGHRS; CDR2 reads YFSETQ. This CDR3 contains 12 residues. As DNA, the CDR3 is TGCGCCAGCAGCTTAGTTGGGGAGAAACTGTTTTTT. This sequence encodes CASSLVGEKLFF.

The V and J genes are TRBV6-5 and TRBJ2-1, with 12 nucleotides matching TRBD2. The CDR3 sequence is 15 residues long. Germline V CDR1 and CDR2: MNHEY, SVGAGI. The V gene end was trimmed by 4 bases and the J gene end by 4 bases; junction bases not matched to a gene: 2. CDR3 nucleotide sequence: TGTGCCAGCAGTTCGGGACTAGCGGGTTACAATGAGCAGTTCTTC. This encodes CASSSGLAGYNEQFF.

CDR3 region: CASSRKRQLFSYEQYF. CDR3 DNA: TGTGCCAGCAGTCGTAAAAGACAGTTATTCTCCTACGAGCAGTACTTC. The chain combines TRBV28 with TRBJ2-7; D is perhaps TRBD1 (5 bases). CDR1 and CDR2 from the germline V gene are MDHEN and SYDVKM. The CDR3 covers 16 residues. Trimming removed 5 bases at V and 0 bases at J, with 17 bases between. Together with reference TRBV28 and TRBJ2-7, the CDR3 gives the full variable domain: DVKVTQSSRYLVKRTGEKVFLECVQDMDHENMFWYRQDPGLGLRLIYFSYDVKMKEKGDIPEGYSVSREKKERFSLILESASTNQTSMYLCASSRKRQLFSYEQYFGPGTRLTVT.

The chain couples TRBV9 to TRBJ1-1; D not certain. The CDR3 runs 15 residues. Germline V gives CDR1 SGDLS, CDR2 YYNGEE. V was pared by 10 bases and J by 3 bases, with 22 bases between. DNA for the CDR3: TGTGCCCCCGGCGAATTGGCAGGCCCGGACACTGAAGCTTTCTTT. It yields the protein CAPGELAGPDTEAFF.

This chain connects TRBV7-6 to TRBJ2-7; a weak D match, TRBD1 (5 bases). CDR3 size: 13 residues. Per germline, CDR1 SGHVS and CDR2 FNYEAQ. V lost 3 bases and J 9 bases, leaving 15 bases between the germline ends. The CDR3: CASSFLGQDGQYF. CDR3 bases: TGTGCCAGCAGCTTCTTGGGGCAGGACGGGCAGTACTTC.

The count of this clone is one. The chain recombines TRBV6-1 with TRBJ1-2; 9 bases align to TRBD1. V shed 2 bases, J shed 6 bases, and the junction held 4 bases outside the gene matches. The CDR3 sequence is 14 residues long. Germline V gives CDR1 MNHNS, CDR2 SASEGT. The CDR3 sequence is CASSEPGTGHGYTF. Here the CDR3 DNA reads TGTGCCAGCAGTGAACCCGGGACAGGGCATGGCTACACCTTC.

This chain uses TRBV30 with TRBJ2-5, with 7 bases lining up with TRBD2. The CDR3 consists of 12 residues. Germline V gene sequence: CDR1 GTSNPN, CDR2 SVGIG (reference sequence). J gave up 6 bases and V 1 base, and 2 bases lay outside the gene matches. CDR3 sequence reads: CAWSGGGKTQYF. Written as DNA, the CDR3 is TGTGCCTGGAGTGGGGGAGGGAAGACCCAGTACTTC.

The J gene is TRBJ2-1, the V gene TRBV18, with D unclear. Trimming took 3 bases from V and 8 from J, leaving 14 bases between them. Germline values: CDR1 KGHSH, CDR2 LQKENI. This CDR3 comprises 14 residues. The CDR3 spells CASSPQALYDEQFF. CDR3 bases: TGTGCCAGCTCACCTCAGGCCCTATACGATGAGCAGTTCTTC. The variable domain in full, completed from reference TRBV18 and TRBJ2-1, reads NAGVMQNPRHLVRRRGQEARLRCSPMKGHSHVYWYRQLPEEGLKFMVYLQKENIIDESGMPKERFSAEFPKEGPSILRIQQVVRGDSAAYFCASSPQALYDEQFFGPGTRLTVL.

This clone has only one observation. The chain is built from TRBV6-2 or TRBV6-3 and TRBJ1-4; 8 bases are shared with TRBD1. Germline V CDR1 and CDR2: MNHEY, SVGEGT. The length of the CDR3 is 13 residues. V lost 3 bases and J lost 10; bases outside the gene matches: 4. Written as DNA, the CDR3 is TGTGCCAGCAGTTATCAAGACAGGGGAAAACTGTTTTTT. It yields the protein CASSYQDRGKLFF.

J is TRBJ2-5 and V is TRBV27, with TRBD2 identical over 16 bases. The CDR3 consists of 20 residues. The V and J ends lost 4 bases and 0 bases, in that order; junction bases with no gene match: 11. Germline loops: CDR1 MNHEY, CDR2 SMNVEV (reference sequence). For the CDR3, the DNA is TGTGCCAGCAGTTACTCCGGGACTAGCGGGGGGGCTGGCTACCAAGAGACCCAGTACTTC. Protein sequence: CASSYSGTSGGAGYQETQYF.

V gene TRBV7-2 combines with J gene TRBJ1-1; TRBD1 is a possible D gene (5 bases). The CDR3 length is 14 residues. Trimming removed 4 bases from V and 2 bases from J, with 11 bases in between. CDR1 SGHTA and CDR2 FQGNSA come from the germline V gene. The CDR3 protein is CASSSNGGNTEAFF. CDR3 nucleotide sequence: TGTGCCAGCAGCTCAAACGGGGGAAACACTGAAGCTTTCTTT.

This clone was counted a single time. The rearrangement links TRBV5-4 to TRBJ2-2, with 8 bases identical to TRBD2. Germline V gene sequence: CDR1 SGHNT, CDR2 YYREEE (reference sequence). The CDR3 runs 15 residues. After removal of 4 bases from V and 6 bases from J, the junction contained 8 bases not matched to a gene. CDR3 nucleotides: TGTGCCAGCAGCCCTGCAGCGGGAGTGGCCGGGGAGCTGTTTTTT. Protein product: CASSPAAGVAGELFF.

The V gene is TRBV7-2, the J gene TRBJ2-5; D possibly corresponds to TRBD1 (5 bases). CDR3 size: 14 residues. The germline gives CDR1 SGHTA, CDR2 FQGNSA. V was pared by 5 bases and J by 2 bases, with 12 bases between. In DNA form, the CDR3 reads TGTGCCAGCAGCCCCAGACAGATACAAGAGACCCAGTACTTC. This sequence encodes CASSPRQIQETQYF.

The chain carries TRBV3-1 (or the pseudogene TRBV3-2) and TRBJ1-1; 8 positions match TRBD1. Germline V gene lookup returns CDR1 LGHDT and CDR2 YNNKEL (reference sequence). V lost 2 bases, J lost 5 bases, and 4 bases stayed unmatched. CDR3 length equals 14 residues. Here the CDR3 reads CASSQSDRGTEAFF. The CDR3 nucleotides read TGTGCCAGCAGCCAAAGCGACAGGGGAACTGAAGCTTTCTTT.

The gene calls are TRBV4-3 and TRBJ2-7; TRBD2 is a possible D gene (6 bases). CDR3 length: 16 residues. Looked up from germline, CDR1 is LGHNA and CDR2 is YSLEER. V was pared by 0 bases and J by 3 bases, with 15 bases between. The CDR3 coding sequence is TGCGCCAGCAGCCAAGACCTTAGGAGGGGTGGCTACGAGCAGTACTTC. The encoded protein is CASSQDLRRGGYEQYF.

CDR3 sequence (DNA): TGTGCCAGCAGTTTATTTGGACAGGGGGCTAGCGAGCAGTACTTC. Translation: CASSLFGQGASEQYF. The rearrangement joins TRBV27 to TRBJ2-7; 11 nucleotides agree with TRBD1. Germline assignment: CDR1 MNHEY and CDR2 SMNVEV (reference sequence). The ends lost 1 base at V and 6 bases at J; junction bases unmatched: 5. The CDR3 is 15 residues long.